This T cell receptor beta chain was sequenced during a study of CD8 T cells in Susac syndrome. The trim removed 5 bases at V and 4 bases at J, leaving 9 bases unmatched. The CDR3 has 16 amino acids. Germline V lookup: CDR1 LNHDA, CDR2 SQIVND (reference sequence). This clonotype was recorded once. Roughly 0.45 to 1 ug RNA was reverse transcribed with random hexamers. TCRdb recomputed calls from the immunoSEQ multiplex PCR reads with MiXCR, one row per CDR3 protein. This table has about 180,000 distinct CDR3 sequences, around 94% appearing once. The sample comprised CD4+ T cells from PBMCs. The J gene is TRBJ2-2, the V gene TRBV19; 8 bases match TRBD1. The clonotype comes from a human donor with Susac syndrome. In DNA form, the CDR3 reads TGTGCCAGTAGTGCCGGACAGGGAGGAGGCACCGGGGAGCTGTTTTTT. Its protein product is CASSAGQGGGTGELFF.